This paragraph covers one TCR beta chain sequence. Its specificity is unknown. At one boundary the junction diverges from the germline segment, which might be a read error. Every single donor gave one heparinised blood draw, and these averaged approximately 120 mL. These data come from a study of beta chain features in type 1 diabetes. Study-wide results and caveats: Shorter templates might be favored by PCR, equally in patients and controls. The VDJ junctions of type 1 diabetes patients carried fewer insertions and more deletions. A moderate, significant TCRB CDR3 shortening appeared in type 1 diabetes across four CD4+ subsets. The naive, central memory and Treg TCRB repertoires showed an apparent similarity that was greater among patients than among healthy donors.

All of the isolated RNA was reverse transcribed, so expressed TCRB transcripts were sequenced. Clones were sequenced by immunoSEQ multiplex PCR, and TCRdb holds only the in-frame ones, with some missing. The sample consists of around 150,000 clones, around 8.3% of them appearing once. Sequencing was carried out using central memory CD4+ T cells from blood. The receptor was derived from a woman aged 18-29 years with type 1 diabetes.

CDR3 DNA: TGTGCCAGCAGTGACTCCGGGACAGGGTTTAGGCAGTACTTC. It codes for CASSDSGTGFRQYF. The chain is built from TRBV6-6 and TRBJ2-7; TRBD1 matches at 9 bases. The length of the CDR3 is 14 residues. Germline assignment: CDR1 MNHNY and CDR2 SVGAGI (reference sequence).